This TCR beta chain was sequenced during a study of STAT5B mutations in CD4+ large granular lymphocyte leukemia. The CDR3 totals 14 residues. Trimming removed 3 bases from V and 4 bases from J; junction bases left unmatched: 4. Germline-derived CDR1 and CDR2 are SGHDT and YYEEEE. The data were produced by immunoSEQ multiplex PCR, yet TCRdb's version contains in-frame clones alone and is incomplete. This sample yields approximately 24,000 clones, of which roughly 79% are seen a single time; approximately 0.32% belongs to the top ten. The sequence was obtained from a human donor in good health. Specimen: CD4+ T cells from blood buffy coats. The chain links TRBV5-6 to TRBJ2-1, with 7 bases fitting TRBD1. The CDR3 coding sequence is TGTGCCAGCAGCTACCCGACAGGGTACAATGAGCAGTTCTTC. It specifies CASSYPTGYNEQFF. Using reference TRBV5-6 and TRBJ2-1 for the parts outside the CDR3, the full variable domain is DAGVTQSPTHLIKTRGQQVTLRCSPKSGHDTVSWYQQALGQGPQFIFQYYEEEERQRGNFPDRFSGHQFPNYSSELNVNALLLGDSALYLCASSYPTGYNEQFFGPGTRLTVL.